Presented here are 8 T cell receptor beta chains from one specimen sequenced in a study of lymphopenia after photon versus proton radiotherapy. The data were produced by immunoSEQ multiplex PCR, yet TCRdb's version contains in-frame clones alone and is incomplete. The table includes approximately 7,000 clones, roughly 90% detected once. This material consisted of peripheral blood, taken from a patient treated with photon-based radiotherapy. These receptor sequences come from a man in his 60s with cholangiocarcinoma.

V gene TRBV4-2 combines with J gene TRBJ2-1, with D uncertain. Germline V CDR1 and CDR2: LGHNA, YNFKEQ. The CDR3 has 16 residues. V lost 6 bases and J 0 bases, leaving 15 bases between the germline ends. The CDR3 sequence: CASSSLRSSSYNEQFF. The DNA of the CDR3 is TGTGCCAGCAGTTCCCTAAGGTCTAGCTCCTACAATGAGCAGTTCTTC.

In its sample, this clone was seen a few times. The CDR3 region is CASSEGQLNTEAFF. The DNA of the CDR3 is TGTGCCAGTAGCGAGGGACAGTTGAACACTGAAGCTTTCTTT. The genes are TRBV19 and TRBJ1-1, with 7 bases that match TRBD1. J gave up 0 bases and V 6 bases, and 4 bases lay outside the gene matches. The germline V gene encodes CDR1 LNHDA and CDR2 SQIVND (reference sequence). The CDR3 is 14 residues long. The full variable domain, its missing parts supplied by reference TRBV19 and TRBJ1-1, is DGGITQSPKYLFRKEGQNVTLSCEQNLNHDAMYWYRQDPGQGLRLIYYSQIVNDFQKGDIAEGYSVSREKKESFPLTVTSAQKNPTAFYLCASSEGQLNTEAFFGQGTRLTVV.

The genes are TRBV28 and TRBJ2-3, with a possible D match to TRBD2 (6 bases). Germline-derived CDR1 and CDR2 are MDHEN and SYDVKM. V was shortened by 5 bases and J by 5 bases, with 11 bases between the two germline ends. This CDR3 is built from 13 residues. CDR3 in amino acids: CASSKLAVDTQYF. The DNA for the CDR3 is TGTGCCAGCAGTAAACTAGCCGTAGATACGCAGTATTTT.

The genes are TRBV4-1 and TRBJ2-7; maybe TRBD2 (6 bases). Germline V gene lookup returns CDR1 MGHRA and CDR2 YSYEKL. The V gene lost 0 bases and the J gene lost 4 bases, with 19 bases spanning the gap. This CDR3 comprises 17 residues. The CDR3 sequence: CASSQDLNGGGGYEQYF. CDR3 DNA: TGCGCCAGCAGCCAAGATCTCAATGGGGGAGGAGGTTACGAGCAGTACTTC.

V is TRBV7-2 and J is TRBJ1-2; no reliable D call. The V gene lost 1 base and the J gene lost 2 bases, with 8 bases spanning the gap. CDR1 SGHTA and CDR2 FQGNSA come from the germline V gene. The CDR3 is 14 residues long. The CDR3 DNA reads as TGTGCCAGCAGCTTAGGGTGGGAAAACTATGGCTACACCTTC. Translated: CASSLGWENYGYTF.

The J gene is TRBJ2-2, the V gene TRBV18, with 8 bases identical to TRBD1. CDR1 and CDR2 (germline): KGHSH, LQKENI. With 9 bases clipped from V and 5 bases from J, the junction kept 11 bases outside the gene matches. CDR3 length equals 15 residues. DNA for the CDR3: TGTGCCAGTTCCTCGAGCCAGGGGGCGACCGGGGAGCTGTTTTTT. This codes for CASSSSQGATGELFF.

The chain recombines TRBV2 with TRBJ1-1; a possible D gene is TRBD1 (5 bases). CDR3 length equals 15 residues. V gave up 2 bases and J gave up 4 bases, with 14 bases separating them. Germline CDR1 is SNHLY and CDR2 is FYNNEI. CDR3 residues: CASSEIKGRVTEAFF. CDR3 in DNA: TGTGCCAGCAGTGAAATCAAGGGGAGGGTCACTGAAGCTTTCTTT.

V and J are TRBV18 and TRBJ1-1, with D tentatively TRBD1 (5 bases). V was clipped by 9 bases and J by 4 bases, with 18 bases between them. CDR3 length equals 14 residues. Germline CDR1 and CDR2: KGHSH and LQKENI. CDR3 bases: TGTGCCAGTACCGGGACCGAGGTTGGCACTGAAGCTTTCTTT. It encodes CASTGTEVGTEAFF.